This entry concerns a single TCR beta chain. Under the authors' procedure: Reference gene primers were amplified, and this amplification served to estimate nucleated cell counts. This table comes from immunoSEQ multiplex PCR, and its TCRdb copy is limited to in-frame clones, with some not included. V and J calls and clone size are given by that table; D and trimming were obtained from the DNA. This sample has fewer than 650,000 clones, with roughly nine tenths found just once. This CDR3 is built from 16 residues. The ends were cut back, 4 bases at V and 4 bases at J, with 14 bases in the middle. Germline V gene lookup returns CDR1 MGHDK and CDR2 SYGVNS. This entry belongs to a study of blood T cell repertoires in COVID-19. At the level of the study: Nucleic acid was either cDNA or gDNA, and it came from T cells, B-cell-depleted T cells, or PBMCs.

Seattle patients were enrolled while actively infected and followed longitudinally. The TCR sequence derives from a woman between 50 and 59 years old with COVID-19, enrolled during active disease. The sequenced sample consisted of peripheral blood. The chain couples TRBV25-1 to TRBJ2-6; TRBD2 might be the D (5 bases). The CDR3 sequence is CASSAARGSGANVLTF. CDR3 DNA: TGTGCCAGCAGTGCCGCACGAGGGTCCGGGGCCAACGTCCTGACTTTC.